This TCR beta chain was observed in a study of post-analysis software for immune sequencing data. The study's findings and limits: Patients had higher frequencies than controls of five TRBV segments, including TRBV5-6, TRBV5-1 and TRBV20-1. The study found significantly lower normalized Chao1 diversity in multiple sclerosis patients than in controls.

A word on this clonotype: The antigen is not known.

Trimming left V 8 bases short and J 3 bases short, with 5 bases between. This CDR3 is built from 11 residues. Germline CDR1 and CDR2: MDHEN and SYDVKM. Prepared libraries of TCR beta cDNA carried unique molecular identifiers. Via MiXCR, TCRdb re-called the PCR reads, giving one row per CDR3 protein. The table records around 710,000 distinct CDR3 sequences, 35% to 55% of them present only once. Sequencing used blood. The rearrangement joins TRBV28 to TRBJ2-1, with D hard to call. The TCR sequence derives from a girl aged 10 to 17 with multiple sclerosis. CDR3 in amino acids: CASASYNEQFF. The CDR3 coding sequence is TGTGCCAGCGCTAGCTACAATGAGCAGTTCTTC. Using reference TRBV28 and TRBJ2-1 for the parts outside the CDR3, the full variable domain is DVKVTQSSRYLVKRTGEKVFLECVQDMDHENMFWYRQDPGLGLRLIYFSYDVKMKEKGDIPEGYSVSREKKERFSLILESASTNQTSMYLCASASYNEQFFGPGTRLTVL.